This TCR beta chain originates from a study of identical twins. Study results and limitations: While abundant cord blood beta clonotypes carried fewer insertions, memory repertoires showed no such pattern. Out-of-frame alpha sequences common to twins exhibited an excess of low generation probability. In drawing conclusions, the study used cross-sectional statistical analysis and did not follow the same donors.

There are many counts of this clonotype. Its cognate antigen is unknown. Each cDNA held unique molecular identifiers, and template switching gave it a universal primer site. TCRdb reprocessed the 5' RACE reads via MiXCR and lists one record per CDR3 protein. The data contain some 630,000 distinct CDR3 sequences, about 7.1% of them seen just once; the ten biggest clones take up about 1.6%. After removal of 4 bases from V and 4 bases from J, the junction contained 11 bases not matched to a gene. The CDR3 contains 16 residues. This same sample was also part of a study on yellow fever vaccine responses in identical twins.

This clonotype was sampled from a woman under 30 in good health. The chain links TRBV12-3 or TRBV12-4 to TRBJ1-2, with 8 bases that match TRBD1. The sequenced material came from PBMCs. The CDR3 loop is CASSSTIGQGFYGYTF. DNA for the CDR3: TGTGCCAGCAGTTCGACTATCGGACAGGGCTTCTATGGCTACACCTTC.